The TCR beta chain under discussion was sequenced for a study of blood T cell repertoires in COVID-19. The CDR3 spans 14 residues. Trimming stripped 5 bases from V and 1 base from J, with 9 bases between. Germline V gives CDR1 MDHEN, CDR2 SYDVKM. Measured with immunoSEQ multiplex PCR; TCRdb has only the in-frame clones, and not every one. The sample records 250,000 to 350,000 clones, about 87% being singletons. The sequenced sample consisted of peripheral blood. The V gene is TRBV28, the J gene TRBJ1-3, with unresolved D. This TCR was recovered from a woman in her fifties or sixties who had recovered from COVID-19. CDR3 nucleotides: TGTGCCAGCAGTCCCCAGATATCTGGAAACACCATATATTTT. Its translation: CASSPQISGNTIYF.